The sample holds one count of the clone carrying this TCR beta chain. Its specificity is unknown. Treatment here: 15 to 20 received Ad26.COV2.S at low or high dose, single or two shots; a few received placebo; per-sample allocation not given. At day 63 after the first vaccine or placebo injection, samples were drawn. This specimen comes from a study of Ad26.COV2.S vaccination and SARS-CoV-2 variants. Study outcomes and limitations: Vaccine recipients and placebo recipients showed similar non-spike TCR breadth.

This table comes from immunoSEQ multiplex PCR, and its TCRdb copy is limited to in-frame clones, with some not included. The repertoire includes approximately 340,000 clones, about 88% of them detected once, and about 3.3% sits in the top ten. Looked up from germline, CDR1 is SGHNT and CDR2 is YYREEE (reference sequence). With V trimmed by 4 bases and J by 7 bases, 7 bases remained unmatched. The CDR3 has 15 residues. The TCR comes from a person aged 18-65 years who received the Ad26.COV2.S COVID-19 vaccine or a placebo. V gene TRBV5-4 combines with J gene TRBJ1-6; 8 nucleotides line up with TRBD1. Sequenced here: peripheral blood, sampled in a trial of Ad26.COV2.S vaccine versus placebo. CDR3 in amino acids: CASSPWTGPNSPLHF. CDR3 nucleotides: TGTGCCAGCAGCCCCTGGACAGGGCCCAATTCACCCCTCCACTTT.